The 6 T cell receptor beta chains below all came from one sample that was sequenced in a study of cytomegalovirus exposure and HLA in healthy donors. In the PCR, 60 Vbeta and 13 Jbeta primers were used. Using immunoSEQ multiplex PCR, the repertoire was profiled, and TCRdb retains in-frame clones only, with some absent. The sample holds 180,000 or so clones, about 75% seen once. Sequenced: PBMCs. The receptors derive from a man aged 50-59 years in good health and CMV-seropositive.

The chain links TRBV18 to TRBJ1-2, with TRBD1 matching 11 bases. In germline, CDR1 is KGHSH, CDR2 LQKENI. This CDR3 has 18 residues. Trimming took 3 bases from V and 1 from J; bases not matched to a gene: 10. The CDR3 nucleotides read TGTGCCAGCTCACCGCCCGGGACAGGGGGAATACTTAACTATGGCTACACCTTC. Translation: CASSPPGTGGILNYGYTF.

The chain uses TRBV19 and TRBJ1-4; D is unclear. The CDR3 length is 12 residues. CDR1 is LNHDA, CDR2 SQIVND, per germline (reference sequence). V was shortened by 6 bases and J by 7 bases, with 9 bases between the two germline ends. This chain's CDR3 is CASRLIGEKLFF. CDR3 nucleotide sequence: TGTGCCAGTAGACTCATCGGTGAAAAACTGTTTTTT.

The chain joins TRBV6-6 to TRBJ1-2; the D gene is possibly TRBD1 (5 bases). From germline, CDR1 is MNHNY and CDR2 SVGAGI (reference sequence). The CDR3 sequence is 13 residues long. Deletions cut 2 bases from V and 5 bases from J, with 9 bases between. CDR3 region: CASSYTQEYGYTF. DNA for the CDR3: TGTGCCAGCAGTTACACACAGGAATATGGCTACACCTTC.

The rearrangement links TRBV7-8 to TRBJ2-1, with TRBD1 matching over 10 bases. Germline CDR1 reads SGHVS; CDR2 reads FQNEAQ. Trimming removed 5 bases from V and 1 base from J; junction bases left unmatched: 5. The CDR3 runs 16 residues. The CDR3: CASSPQGQGSYNEQFF. The CDR3 region has the DNA TGTGCCAGCAGCCCCCAGGGACAGGGGTCCTACAATGAGCAGTTCTTC.

The chain is built from TRBV4-1 and TRBJ2-5; tentatively, D is TRBD2 (6 bases). Germline lookup yields CDR1 MGHRA and CDR2 YSYEKL. This CDR3 region has 13 residues. V lost 1 base and J lost 4, with 7 bases in between. This CDR3 reads CASSQVGGETQYF. The CDR3 DNA is TGCGCCAGCAGCCAAGTGGGGGGAGAGACCCAGTACTTC.

The genes are TRBV19 and TRBJ2-5; TRBD1 aligns across 12 bases. Germline V gene data show CDR1 as LNHDA and CDR2 as SQIVND (reference sequence). Trimming at V came to 5 bases and at J to 5 bases, leaving 6 bases not matched to a gene. The CDR3 is 15 amino acids. The CDR3 nucleotides are TGTGCCAGTAGTCCCGGGACAGGGGGCGCGGAGACCCAGTACTTC. As protein: CASSPGTGGAETQYF. The full variable domain, its missing parts supplied by reference TRBV19 and TRBJ2-5, is DGGITQSPKYLFRKEGQNVTLSCEQNLNHDAMYWYRQDPGQGLRLIYYSQIVNDFQKGDIAEGYSVSREKKESFPLTVTSAQKNPTAFYLCASSPGTGGAETQYFGPGTRLLVL.